This T cell receptor (beta chain) was sequenced in a study of sequential checkpoint blockade in melanoma. Indicated treatment: randomized to nivolumab then ipilimumab (arm A) or the reverse (arm B). PBMC sorting kept live CD3+CD8+ cells without CD19 or CD56. The data were produced by immunoSEQ multiplex PCR, yet TCRdb's version contains in-frame clones alone and is incomplete. This table holds fewer than 7,500 clones, about 80% found once. This clone was seen once. This CDR3 has 14 amino acids. V was trimmed by 8 bases and J by 0 bases, leaving 11 bases between them. The germline CDR1 and CDR2 sequences are MNHEY and SMNVEV (reference sequence).

J is TRBJ2-1 and V is TRBV27; the D gene is possibly TRBD1 (5 bases). Sequenced here: CD8+ T cells sorted from blood (inferred from file names), sampled from a patient given nivolumab and ipilimumab in sequence. The receptor was derived from a human donor with melanoma. DNA of the CDR3: TGTGCCAGCGGCAGGGCGAGCTCCTACAATGAGCAGTTCTTC. Amino acids: CASGRASSYNEQFF.